The 28 T cell receptor beta chains given below trace back to one sample, sequenced in a study of sequential checkpoint blockade in melanoma. Treatment specified: randomized to nivolumab then ipilimumab (arm A) or the reverse (arm B). Assay: immunoSEQ multiplex PCR; the TCRdb copy retains only in-frame clones and omits some. The data hold about 15,000 clones, with under 85% observed a single time. This specimen consisted of CD8+ T cells sorted from blood (inferred from file names), obtained from a patient given nivolumab and ipilimumab in sequence. The receptors stem from a human donor with melanoma.

This chain joins TRBV30 and TRBJ2-7; TRBD1 matches at 7 bases. Germline CDR1 reads GTSNPN; CDR2 reads SVGIG (reference sequence). J gave up 3 bases and V 5 bases, and 10 bases lay outside the gene matches. The CDR3 covers 14 residues. CDR3 sequence (DNA): TGTGCCTGGGGATCATTGGACAGGAACTACGAGCAGTACTTC. Translation gives CAWGSLDRNYEQYF.

V is TRBV28 and J is TRBJ2-2, with TRBD1 matching 8 bases. This CDR3 region has 15 residues. The junction had 5 bases not matched to a gene; V was cut back by 6 bases and J by 2 bases. From germline, CDR1 is MDHEN and CDR2 SYDVKM. The CDR3 sequence: CASRATGANTGELFF. The CDR3 coding sequence is TGTGCCAGCAGAGCGACAGGGGCCAACACCGGGGAGCTGTTTTTT.

The chain recombines TRBV7-2 with TRBJ1-5; D call uncertain. Germline-derived CDR1 and CDR2 are SGHTA and FQGNSA. V gave up 1 base and J gave up 0 bases, with 13 bases separating them. The CDR3 spans 17 residues. This CDR3 reads CASSLVPGSISNQPQHF. CDR3 nucleotides: TGTGCCAGCAGCTTAGTACCCGGGTCTATTAGCAATCAGCCCCAGCATTTT. Drawing the rest from reference TRBV7-2 and TRBJ1-5, the complete variable domain is GAGVSQSPSNKVTEKGKDVELRCDPISGHTALYWYRQSLGQGLEFLIYFQGNSAPDKSGLPSDRFSAERTGGSVSTLTIQRTQQEDSAVYLCASSLVPGSISNQPQHFGDGTRLSIL.

The V gene is TRBV20-1, the J gene TRBJ2-1; D not resolved. V lost 6 bases and J 4 bases, leaving 4 bases between the germline ends. The CDR3 extends over 10 amino acids. Germline V CDR1 and CDR2: DFQATT, SNEGSKA (reference sequence). The CDR3 DNA follows: TGCAGTGCCTCTTACAATGAGCAGTTCTTC. This sequence encodes CSASYNEQFF.

This rearrangement joins TRBV5-1 to TRBJ2-3; D might be TRBD2 (5 bases). Between the trimmed V and J ends, which lost 1 base and 2 bases, there was a span of 11 bases. Germline V gene sequence: CDR1 SGHRS, CDR2 YFSETQ. The CDR3 is 15 residues long. The CDR3 is CASSLIPGNTDTQYF. CDR3 bases: TGCGCCAGCAGCTTGATTCCGGGGAACACAGATACGCAGTATTTT.

V is TRBV27 and J is TRBJ1-1; 10 positions match TRBD1. This CDR3 is built from 16 residues. Germline CDR1 is MNHEY and CDR2 is SMNVEV (reference sequence). Germline trimming cut 5 bases from V and 0 bases from J; bases unmatched to any gene: 6. DNA of the CDR3: TGTGCCAGCAGTCTCCGACAGGGGGCTATGAACACTGAAGCTTTCTTT. Translation gives CASSLRQGAMNTEAFF.

V gene TRBV9 combines with J gene TRBJ1-2; 11 positions agree with TRBD1. This CDR3 has 14 residues. Germline V CDR1 and CDR2: SGDLS, YYNGEE. Trimming at V came to 2 bases and at J to 5 bases, leaving 2 bases not matched to a gene. As DNA, the CDR3 is TGTGCCAGCAGCGTGGGACAGGGGGTTTATGGCTACACCTTC. Amino acid sequence: CASSVGQGVYGYTF.

V gene TRBV9 combines with J gene TRBJ1-6, with a possible D match to TRBD1 (6 bases). The germline gives CDR1 SGDLS, CDR2 YYNGEE. The germline V and J ends were trimmed by 5 bases and 8 bases, with 14 bases remaining between them. CDR3 length: 14 residues. CDR3 nucleotide sequence: TGTGCCAGCAGTACCGGGGGGCCCCATTCACCCCTCCACTTT. Amino acids: CASSTGGPHSPLHF.

The chain recombines TRBV5-6 with TRBJ2-1, with a weak D call TRBD2 (5 bases). This CDR3 has 12 amino acids. V gave up 4 bases and J gave up 8 bases, with 10 bases separating them. CDR1 and CDR2 from the germline V gene are SGHDT and YYEEEE. CDR3 loop: CASSRRVDEQFF. The CDR3 DNA sequence: TGTGCCAGCAGCCGGCGGGTGGATGAGCAGTTCTTC.

This clone was observed a handful of times. This chain joins TRBV25-1 and TRBJ2-3; 7 bases line up with TRBD2. Germline CDR1 and CDR2: MGHDK and SYGVNS. The V gene end was trimmed by 4 bases and the J gene end by 5 bases; junction bases not matched to a gene: 12. This CDR3 region has 16 residues. The CDR3 coding sequence is TGTGCCAGCAGTGGATTAGCGGGTCCCTTGGAAGATACGCAGTATTTT. Translating gives CASSGLAGPLEDTQYF. The complete variable domain, with remaining parts taken from reference TRBV25-1 and TRBJ2-3, reads EADIYQTPRYLVIGTGKKITLECSQTMGHDKMYWYQQDPGMELHLIHYSYGVNSTEKGDLSSESTVSRIRTEHFPLTLESARPSHTSQYLCASSGLAGPLEDTQYFGPGTRLTVL.

This rearrangement joins TRBV27 to TRBJ1-6, with 7 bases that match TRBD1. V shed 3 bases and J 3 bases; nucleotides not matched to a gene: 5. The germline gives CDR1 MNHEY, CDR2 SMNVEV (reference sequence). This CDR3 is 16 amino acids long. CDR3 protein: CASSFARDSYNSPLHF. CDR3 in DNA: TGTGCCAGCAGTTTTGCCCGGGACAGCTATAATTCACCCCTCCACTTT.

The chain has TRBV19 and TRBJ2-7; 12 bases map to TRBD2. The CDR3 length is 17 residues. Germline V gene data show CDR1 as LNHDA and CDR2 as SQIVND (reference sequence). V was clipped by 0 bases and J by 2 bases; unmatched bases: 5. CDR3 in DNA: TGTGCCAGTAGTATAGACTCCGGACTAGCGGGGACCTACGAGCAGTACTTC. Protein sequence: CASSIDSGLAGTYEQYF.

The chain recombines TRBV5-7 with TRBJ1-2; D is unclear. TRBV5-7 is recorded as an ORF, its role being uncertain. The CDR3 loop spans 11 amino acids. V lost 5 bases to trimming and J lost 9 bases, with 11 bases between them. This CDR3 reads CASSTTGSYTF. Written as DNA, the CDR3 is TGTGCCAGCAGTACCACCGGGAGCTACACCTTC.

This chain connects TRBV7-9 to TRBJ1-6; D is possibly TRBD1 (5 bases). This CDR3 contains 15 residues. Trimming stripped 4 bases from V and 6 bases from J, with 13 bases between. From germline, CDR1 is SEHNR and CDR2 FQNEAQ (reference sequence). CDR3 sequence: CASSSLMGGNSPLHF. Here the CDR3 DNA reads TGTGCCAGCAGCTCCCTCATGGGGGGTAATTCACCCCTCCACTTT.

The J gene is TRBJ2-2, the V gene TRBV29-1; TRBD1 matches 9 bases. CDR1 is SQVTM, CDR2 ANQGSEA, per germline. The CDR3 totals 16 residues. With 8 bases clipped from V and 6 bases from J, the junction kept 16 bases outside the gene matches. For the CDR3, the DNA is TGCAGCCCCGACCCGGGACAGGGACCGCCGCCCGGGGAGCTGTTTTTT. The encoded protein is CSPDPGQGPPPGELFF.

By proportion, this clone is medium-sized. The V gene is TRBV9, the J gene TRBJ1-1; 10 positions match TRBD1. CDR1 is SGDLS and CDR2 is YYNGEE in the germline V gene. The length of the CDR3 is 15 residues. V lost 2 bases to trimming and J lost 1 base; unmatched junction nucleotides: 2. Here the CDR3 DNA reads TGTGCCAGCAGCGTGGGGACAGGGGCGAACACTGAAGCTTTCTTT. It specifies CASSVGTGANTEAFF.

This chain uses TRBV7-9 with TRBJ2-7; the match to TRBD1 covers 7 bases. Germline assignment: CDR1 SEHNR and CDR2 FQNEAQ (reference sequence). V dropped 5 bases and J dropped 0; count of bases not matched to a gene: 4. This CDR3 region has 14 residues. The CDR3 region has the DNA TGTGCCAGCAGCACGGGACAGTTCTCCTACGAGCAGTACTTC. Protein: CASSTGQFSYEQYF.

The rearrangement uses TRBV9 and TRBJ1-1, with TRBD1 matching over 9 bases. CDR1 is SGDLS and CDR2 is YYNGEE in the germline V gene. The trim removed 4 bases at V and 3 bases at J, leaving 7 bases unmatched. The CDR3 covers 15 residues. The CDR3 sequence: CASSPRDRDYTEAFF. DNA for the CDR3: TGTGCCAGCAGCCCCCGGGACAGGGATTACACTGAAGCTTTCTTT.

This sequence joins TRBV29-1 and TRBJ2-1; perhaps TRBD2 as D (6 bases). CDR3 length: 19 residues. Deletions cut 0 bases from V and 2 bases from J, with 23 bases between. CDR1 is SQVTM and CDR2 is ANQGSEA in the germline V gene. The CDR3 is CSVEDKTYGGTSPYNEQFF. The CDR3 DNA reads as TGCAGCGTTGAAGATAAAACTTACGGGGGTACGTCGCCCTACAATGAGCAGTTCTTC.

V usage is TRBV7-9 and J usage is TRBJ2-7; 7 bases map to TRBD1. Germline V CDR1 and CDR2: SEHNR, FQNEAQ (reference sequence). After removal of 11 bases from V and 3 bases from J, the junction contained 7 bases not matched to a gene. CDR3 length equals 12 residues. Here the CDR3 DNA reads TGTGCCTCACGGGACAGATACTACGAGCAGTACTTC. It yields the protein CASRDRYYEQYF.

This clone was recorded only once. This sequence joins TRBV18 and TRBJ1-1; D is perhaps TRBD1 (6 bases). This CDR3 region has 15 residues. Germline CDR1 KGHSH, CDR2 LQKENI. V was pared by 2 bases and J by 0 bases, with 10 bases between. The CDR3: CASSPNRGMNTEAFF. The DNA for the CDR3 is TGTGCCAGCTCACCAAATAGGGGGATGAACACTGAAGCTTTCTTT.

The chain links TRBV6-5 to TRBJ2-7, with D tentatively TRBD2 (5 bases). The CDR3 loop spans 13 amino acids. The V gene's germline CDR1 is MNHEY and CDR2 SVGAGI. Trimming stripped 5 bases from V and 5 bases from J, with 13 bases between. CDR3 in DNA: TGTGCCAGCAGTGAGTTTAGCGAGAACGAGCAGTACTTC. This codes for CASSEFSENEQYF.

This chain uses TRBV5-1 with TRBJ2-5; 7 positions agree with TRBD1. The DNA matches TRBJ2-7 better at its end, which makes the J call doubtful. The CDR3 is 14 residues long. The V gene's germline CDR1 is SGHRS and CDR2 YFSETQ. The CDR3 loop reads CASSLGQGYDEQYF. For the CDR3, the DNA is TGCGCCAGCAGCTTGGGACAGGGATACGACGAGCAGTACTTC.

The chain carries TRBV4-2 and TRBJ1-5; 7 nucleotides align to TRBD1. Germline loops: CDR1 LGHNA, CDR2 YNFKEQ. V dropped 3 bases and J dropped 3; count of bases not matched to a gene: 8. The CDR3 length is 16 residues. CDR3 amino acids: CASSQTTGENNQPQHF. The CDR3 DNA reads as TGTGCCAGCAGCCAGACCACAGGGGAAAACAATCAGCCCCAGCATTTT.

This chain connects TRBV27 to TRBJ2-2; TRBD1 matches at 7 bases. CDR1 and CDR2 (germline): MNHEY, SMNVEV (reference sequence). V dropped 10 bases and J dropped 8; count of bases not matched to a gene: 19. This CDR3 is built from 16 residues. The CDR3 nucleotides read TGTGCCACGTGTGACCGTCCGACAGGGCAAACTGGGGAGCTGTTTTTT. It yields the protein CATCDRPTGQTGELFF.

V gene TRBV10-2 combines with J gene TRBJ2-7; weak D call: TRBD1 (5 bases). Trimming took 4 bases from V and 0 from J, leaving 10 bases between them. The length of the CDR3 is 14 residues. From germline, CDR1 is WSHSY and CDR2 SAAADI. The CDR3 spells CASSGSDSSYEQYF. The DNA of the CDR3 is TGCGCCAGCAGTGGTAGTGACAGCTCCTACGAGCAGTACTTC.

This clone was seen many times. An end of the junction differs from the germline gene, which may be a read error. Within the sample, other DNA sequences also encode this same CDR3. V usage is TRBV5-4 and J usage is TRBJ2-7; a possible D gene is TRBD1 (6 bases). The CDR3 spans 15 residues. CDR1 SGHNT and CDR2 YYREEE come from the germline V gene (reference sequence). CDR3 nucleotide sequence: TGCGCCAGCAGCCTTAACAGGGCACTTACCTACGAGCAGTACTTC. Its translation is CASSLNRALTYEQYF.

Of note for this clone: The germline gene is not matched at one end of the junction; a read error may be the cause. The chain recombines TRBV7-9 with TRBJ2-1, with a weak D call TRBD1 (6 bases). The germline V gene has CDR1 SEHNR and CDR2 FQNEAQ (reference sequence). The CDR3 totals 13 residues. CDR3 sequence: CASSLVRDNEQFF. The CDR3 DNA reads TGTGCCAGCAGCTTAGTAAGGGACAACGAGCAGTTCTTC.